Each of the 5 T cell receptor beta chains below was sequenced from the same sample in a study of control samples from healthy donors and cancer patients. TCRdb's copy holds only in-frame clones and misses some; the assay was immunoSEQ multiplex PCR. The repertoire holds about 160,000 clones, with less than 95% as singletons. Sequencing was performed on PBMCs. The source is a man in his sixties with colorectal cancer.

This clone was detected once. The chain links TRBV7-9 to TRBJ2-7; D gene ambiguous. Germline V gives CDR1 SEHNR, CDR2 FQNEAQ (reference sequence). The CDR3 sequence is 14 residues long. The germline V and J ends were trimmed by 6 bases and 1 base, with 13 bases remaining between them. CDR3 sequence (DNA): TGTGCCAGCAGTCTGGGGTTCCCTTCCTACGAGCAGTACTTC. Amino acid sequence: CASSLGFPSYEQYF.

In nucleotides, the CDR3 is TGTGCCAGCAGCTTGCTATCCAGTGGGGCCAACGTCCTGACTTTC. Its translation is CASSLLSSGANVLTF. The chain carries TRBV5-6 and TRBJ2-6; D uncertain. Trimming removed 1 base from V and 3 bases from J, with 8 bases in between. The CDR3 runs to 15 residues. The germline CDR1 and CDR2 sequences are SGHDT and YYEEEE.

V and J are TRBV18 and TRBJ1-5, with D possibly TRBD1 on 5 matching bases. V dropped 0 bases and J dropped 1 base, with 16 bases sitting between them. Germline V gives CDR1 KGHSH, CDR2 LQKENI. This CDR3 has 18 residues. The CDR3 DNA reads as TGTGCCAGCTCACCACCGTCAGGAGGGGTTGGGAGCAATCAGCCCCAGCATTTT. This encodes CASSPPSGGVGSNQPQHF.

This clone showed up just once. V gene TRBV6-5 combines with J gene TRBJ1-6; TRBD1 aligns across 11 bases. Losses at the gene ends were 9 bases for V and 9 bases for J; bases not matched to a gene: 4. This CDR3 spans 13 amino acids. Germline CDR1 MNHEY, CDR2 SVGAGI. CDR3 amino acids: CASGDRGISPLHF. CDR3 bases: TGTGCCAGTGGGGACAGGGGGATTTCACCCCTCCACTTT.

V gene TRBV3-1 (or the pseudogene TRBV3-2) combines with J gene TRBJ1-2, with a tentative D call TRBD1 (5 bases). Looked up from germline, CDR1 is LGHDT and CDR2 is YNNKEL (reference sequence). Trimming cost V 1 base and J 5 bases, with 14 bases left between them. The CDR3 covers 15 residues. The CDR3 nucleotides read TGTGCCAGCAGCCAAGGACCAGGGACGGAGTATGGCTACACCTTC. This encodes CASSQGPGTEYGYTF.